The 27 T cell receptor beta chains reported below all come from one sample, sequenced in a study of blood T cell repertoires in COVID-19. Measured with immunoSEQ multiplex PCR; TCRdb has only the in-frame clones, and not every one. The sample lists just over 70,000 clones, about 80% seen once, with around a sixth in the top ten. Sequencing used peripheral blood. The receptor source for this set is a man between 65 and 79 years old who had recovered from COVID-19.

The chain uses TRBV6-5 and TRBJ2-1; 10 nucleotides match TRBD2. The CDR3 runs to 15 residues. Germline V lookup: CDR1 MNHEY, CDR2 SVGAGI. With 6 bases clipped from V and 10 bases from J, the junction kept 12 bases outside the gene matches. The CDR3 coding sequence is TGTGCCAGCAGGGTAGATCTAGCGGGAGTAGGGGAGCAGTTCTTC. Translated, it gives CASRVDLAGVGEQFF.

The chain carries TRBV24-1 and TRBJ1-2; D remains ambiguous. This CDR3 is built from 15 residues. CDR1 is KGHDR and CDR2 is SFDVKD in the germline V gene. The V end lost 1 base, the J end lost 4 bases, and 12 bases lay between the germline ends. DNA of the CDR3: TGTGCCACCAGTGATTTACTGATAGGAGTCTATGGCTACACCTTC. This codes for CATSDLLIGVYGYTF.

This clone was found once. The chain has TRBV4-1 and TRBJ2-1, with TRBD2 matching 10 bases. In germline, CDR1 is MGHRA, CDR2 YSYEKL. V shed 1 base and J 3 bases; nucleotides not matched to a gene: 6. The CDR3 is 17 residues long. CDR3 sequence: CASSQVPVAGGYNEQFF. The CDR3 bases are TGCGCCAGCAGCCAAGTCCCGGTAGCGGGAGGCTACAATGAGCAGTTCTTC.

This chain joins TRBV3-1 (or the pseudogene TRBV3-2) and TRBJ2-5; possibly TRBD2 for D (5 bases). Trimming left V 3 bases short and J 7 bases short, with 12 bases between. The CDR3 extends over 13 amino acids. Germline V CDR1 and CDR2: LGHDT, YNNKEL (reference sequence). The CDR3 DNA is TGTGCCAGCAGCCACCTGACGAGCGGGACCCAGTACTTC. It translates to CASSHLTSGTQYF.

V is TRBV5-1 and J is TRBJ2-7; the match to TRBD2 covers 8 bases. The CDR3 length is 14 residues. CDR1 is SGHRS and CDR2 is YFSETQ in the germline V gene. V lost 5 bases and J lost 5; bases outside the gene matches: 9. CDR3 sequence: CASSSSGSTHEQYF. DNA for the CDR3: TGCGCCAGCAGTTCGAGCGGGAGCACCCACGAGCAGTACTTC.

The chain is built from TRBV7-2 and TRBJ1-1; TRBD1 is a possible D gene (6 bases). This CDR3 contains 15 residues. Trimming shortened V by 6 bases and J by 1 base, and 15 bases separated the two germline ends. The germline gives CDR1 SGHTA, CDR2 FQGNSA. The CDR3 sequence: CASSLYPDRNTEAFF. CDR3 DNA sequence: TGTGCCAGCAGTCTTTATCCGGACAGGAACACTGAAGCTTTCTTT. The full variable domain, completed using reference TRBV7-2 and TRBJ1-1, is GAGVSQSPSNKVTEKGKDVELRCDPISGHTALYWYRQSLGQGLEFLIYFQGNSAPDKSGLPSDRFSAERTGGSVSTLTIQRTQQEDSAVYLCASSLYPDRNTEAFFGQGTRLTVV.

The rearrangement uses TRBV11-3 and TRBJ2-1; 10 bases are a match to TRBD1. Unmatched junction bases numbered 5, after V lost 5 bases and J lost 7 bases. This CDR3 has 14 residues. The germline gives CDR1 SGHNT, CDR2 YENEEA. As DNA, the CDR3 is TGTGCCAGCAGCCGTGGGACAGGGGTGAATGAGCAGTTCTTC. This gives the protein CASSRGTGVNEQFF. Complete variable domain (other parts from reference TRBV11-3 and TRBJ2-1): EAGVVQSPRYKIIEKKQPVAFWCNPISGHNTLYWYLQNLGQGPELLIRYENEEAVDDSQLPKDRFSAERLKGVDSTLKIQPAELGDSAVYLCASSRGTGVNEQFFGPGTRLTVL.

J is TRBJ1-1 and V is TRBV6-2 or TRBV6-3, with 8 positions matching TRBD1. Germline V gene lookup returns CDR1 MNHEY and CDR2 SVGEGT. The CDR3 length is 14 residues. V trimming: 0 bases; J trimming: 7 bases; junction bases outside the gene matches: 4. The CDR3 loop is CASSYSDRGIEAFF. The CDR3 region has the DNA TGTGCCAGCAGTTACTCCGACAGGGGCATTGAAGCTTTCTTT.

Written as DNA, the CDR3 is TGCAGTGCTAGTCCGACAGGAAGGGGTGAAAAACTGTTTTTT. It translates to CSASPTGRGEKLFF. This rearrangement joins TRBV20-1 to TRBJ1-4; D might be TRBD1 (6 bases). Trimming cost V 3 bases and J 7 bases, with 15 bases left between them. The CDR3 has 14 residues. CDR1 is DFQATT and CDR2 is SNEGSKA in the germline V gene (reference sequence).

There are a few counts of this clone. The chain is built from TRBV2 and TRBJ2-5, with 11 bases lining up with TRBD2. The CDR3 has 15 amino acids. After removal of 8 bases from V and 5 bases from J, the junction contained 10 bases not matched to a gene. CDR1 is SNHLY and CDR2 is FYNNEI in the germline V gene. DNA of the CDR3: TGTGCCAGCGGGCTAGCGGGGGGCCCGGGGGAGACCCAGTACTTC. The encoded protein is CASGLAGGPGETQYF.

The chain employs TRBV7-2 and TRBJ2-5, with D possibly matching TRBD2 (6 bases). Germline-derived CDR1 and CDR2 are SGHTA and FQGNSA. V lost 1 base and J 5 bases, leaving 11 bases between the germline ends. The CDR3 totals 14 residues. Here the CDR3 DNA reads TGTGCCAGCAGCTTAGGGTCCGCGGGGGAGACCCAGTACTTC. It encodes CASSLGSAGETQYF.

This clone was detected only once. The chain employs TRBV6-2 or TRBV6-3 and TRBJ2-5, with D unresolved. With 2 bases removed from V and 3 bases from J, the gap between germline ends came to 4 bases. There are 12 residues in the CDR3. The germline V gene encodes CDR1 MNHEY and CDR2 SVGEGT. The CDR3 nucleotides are TGTGCCAGCAGTTACACAGAAGAGACCCAGTACTTC. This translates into CASSYTEETQYF.

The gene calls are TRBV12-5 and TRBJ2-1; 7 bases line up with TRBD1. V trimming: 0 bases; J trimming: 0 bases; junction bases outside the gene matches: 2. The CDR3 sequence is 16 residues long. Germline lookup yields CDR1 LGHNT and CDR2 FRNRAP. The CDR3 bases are TGTGCTAGTGGTTTGGTAGGGGGCGGCTCCTACAATGAGCAGTTCTTC. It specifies CASGLVGGGSYNEQFF.

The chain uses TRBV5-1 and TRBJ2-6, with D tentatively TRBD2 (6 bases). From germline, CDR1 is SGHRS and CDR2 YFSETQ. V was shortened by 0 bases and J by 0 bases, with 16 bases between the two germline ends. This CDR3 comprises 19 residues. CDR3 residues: CASSLGGIPGSSGANVLTF. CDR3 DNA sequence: TGCGCCAGCAGCTTGGGCGGCATACCCGGGAGCTCTGGGGCCAACGTCCTGACTTTC.

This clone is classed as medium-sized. The CDR3 region is CASSRGASNSPLHF. In DNA, the CDR3 is TGTGCCAGCAGCCGGGGTGCATCGAATTCACCCCTCCACTTT. The V and J genes are TRBV11-3 and TRBJ1-6; D is unresolved. The CDR3 runs to 14 residues. V was trimmed by 5 bases and J by 7 bases, leaving 12 bases between them. Germline CDR1 reads SGHNT; CDR2 reads YENEEA.

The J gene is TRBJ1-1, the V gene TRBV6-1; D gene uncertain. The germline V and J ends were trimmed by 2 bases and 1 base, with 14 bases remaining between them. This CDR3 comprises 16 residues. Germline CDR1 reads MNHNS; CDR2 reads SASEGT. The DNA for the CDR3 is TGTGCCAGCAGTGAAAAGAGGGCCCAGACGAACACTGAAGCTTTCTTT. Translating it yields CASSEKRAQTNTEAFF.

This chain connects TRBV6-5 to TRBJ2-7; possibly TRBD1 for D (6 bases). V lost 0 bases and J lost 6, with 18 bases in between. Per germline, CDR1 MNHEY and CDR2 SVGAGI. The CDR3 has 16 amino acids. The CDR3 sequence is CASSYSSRVQGSEQYF. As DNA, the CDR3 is TGTGCCAGCAGTTACTCCTCTCGCGTACAGGGTAGCGAGCAGTACTTC.

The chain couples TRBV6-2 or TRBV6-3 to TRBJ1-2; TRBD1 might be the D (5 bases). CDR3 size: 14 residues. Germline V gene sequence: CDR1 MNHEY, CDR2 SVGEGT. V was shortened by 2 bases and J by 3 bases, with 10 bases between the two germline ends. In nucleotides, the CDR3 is TGTGCCAGCAGTTACGAAGGGGTTGACTATGGCTACACCTTC. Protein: CASSYEGVDYGYTF.

CDR3 sequence (DNA): TGTGCCAGCAGCGTAGACAGGGGGGGTACCGGGGAGCTGTTTTTT. This encodes CASSVDRGGTGELFF. The V call is TRBV9, the J call TRBJ2-2; tentatively, D is TRBD1 (8 bases). Per the germline V gene, CDR1 is SGDLS and CDR2 is YYNGEE. V lost 0 bases to trimming and J lost 5 bases, with 11 bases between them. This CDR3 has 15 amino acids.

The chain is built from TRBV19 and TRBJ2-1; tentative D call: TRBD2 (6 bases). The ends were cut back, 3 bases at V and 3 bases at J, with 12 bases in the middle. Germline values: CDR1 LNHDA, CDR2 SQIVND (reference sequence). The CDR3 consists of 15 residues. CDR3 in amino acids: CASSMRVGGYNEQFF. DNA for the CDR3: TGTGCCAGTAGTATGCGGGTGGGGGGCTACAATGAGCAGTTCTTC.

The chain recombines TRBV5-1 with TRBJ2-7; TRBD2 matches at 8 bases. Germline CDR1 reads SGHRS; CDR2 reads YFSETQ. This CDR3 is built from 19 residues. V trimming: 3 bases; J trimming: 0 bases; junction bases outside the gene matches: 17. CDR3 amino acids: CASSSSTTSAYMSSYEQYF. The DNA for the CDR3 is TGCGCCAGCAGCTCCTCTACGACTAGCGCCTATATGAGCTCCTACGAGCAGTACTTC.

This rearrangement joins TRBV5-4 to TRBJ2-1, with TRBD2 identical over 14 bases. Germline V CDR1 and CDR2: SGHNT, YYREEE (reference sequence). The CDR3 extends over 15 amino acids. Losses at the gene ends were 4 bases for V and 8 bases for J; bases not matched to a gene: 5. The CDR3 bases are TGTGCCAGCAGCCCCGGGACTAGCGGGAGCTATGAGCAGTTCTTC. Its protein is CASSPGTSGSYEQFF.

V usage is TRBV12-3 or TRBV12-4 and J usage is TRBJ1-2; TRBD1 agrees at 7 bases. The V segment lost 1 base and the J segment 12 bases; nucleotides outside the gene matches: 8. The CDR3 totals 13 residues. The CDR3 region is CASSLGQGVGNTF. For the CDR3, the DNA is TGTGCCAGCAGTTTAGGACAGGGAGTCGGAAACACCTTC.

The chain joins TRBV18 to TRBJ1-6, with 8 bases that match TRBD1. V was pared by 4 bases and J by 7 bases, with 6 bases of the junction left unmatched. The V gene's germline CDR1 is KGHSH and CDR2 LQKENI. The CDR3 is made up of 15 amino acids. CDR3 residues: CASSLGQGVNSPLHF. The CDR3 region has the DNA TGTGCCAGCTCACTCGGACAGGGTGTAAATTCACCCCTCCACTTT.

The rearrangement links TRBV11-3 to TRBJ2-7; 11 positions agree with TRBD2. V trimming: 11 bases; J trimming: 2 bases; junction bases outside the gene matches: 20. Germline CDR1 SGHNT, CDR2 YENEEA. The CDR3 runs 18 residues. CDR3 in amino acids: CASYRRWTSGPPAYEQYF. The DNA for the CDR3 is TGTGCCTCCTACAGACGGTGGACTAGCGGGCCGCCCGCCTACGAGCAGTACTTC.

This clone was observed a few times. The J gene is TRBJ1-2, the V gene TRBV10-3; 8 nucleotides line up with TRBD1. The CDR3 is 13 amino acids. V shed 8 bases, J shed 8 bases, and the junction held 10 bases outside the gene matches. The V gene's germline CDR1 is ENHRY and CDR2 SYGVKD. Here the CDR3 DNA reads TGTGCCATCTCTTCGCAGGGGGCGCAAGGCTACACCTTC. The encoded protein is CAISSQGAQGYTF.

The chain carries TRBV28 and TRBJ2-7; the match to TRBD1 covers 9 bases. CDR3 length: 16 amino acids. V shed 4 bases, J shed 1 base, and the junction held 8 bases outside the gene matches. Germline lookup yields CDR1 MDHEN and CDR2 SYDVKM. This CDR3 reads CASSSPGTGISYEQYF. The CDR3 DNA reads TGTGCCAGCAGTTCGCCCGGGACAGGGATATCCTACGAGCAGTACTTC.